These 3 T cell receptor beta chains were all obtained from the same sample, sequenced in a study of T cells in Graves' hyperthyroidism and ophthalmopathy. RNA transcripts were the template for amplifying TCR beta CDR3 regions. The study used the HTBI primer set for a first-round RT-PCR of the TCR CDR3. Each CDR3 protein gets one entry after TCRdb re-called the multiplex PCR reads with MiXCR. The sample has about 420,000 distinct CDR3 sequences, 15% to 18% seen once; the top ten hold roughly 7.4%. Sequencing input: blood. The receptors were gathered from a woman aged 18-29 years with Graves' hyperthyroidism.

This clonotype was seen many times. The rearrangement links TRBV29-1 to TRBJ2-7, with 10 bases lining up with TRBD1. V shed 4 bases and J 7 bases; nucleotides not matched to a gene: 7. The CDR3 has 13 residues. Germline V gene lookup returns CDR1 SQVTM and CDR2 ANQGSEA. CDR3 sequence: CSVAGTGDGEQYF. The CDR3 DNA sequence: TGCAGCGTTGCCGGGACAGGGGATGGGGAGCAGTACTTC.

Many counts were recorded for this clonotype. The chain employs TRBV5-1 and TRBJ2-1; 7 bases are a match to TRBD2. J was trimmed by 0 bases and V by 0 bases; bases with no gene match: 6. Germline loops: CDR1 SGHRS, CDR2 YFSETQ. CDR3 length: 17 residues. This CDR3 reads CASSLEPGGSSYNEQFF. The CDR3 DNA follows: TGCGCCAGCAGCTTGGAGCCGGGCGGGAGCTCCTACAATGAGCAGTTCTTC.

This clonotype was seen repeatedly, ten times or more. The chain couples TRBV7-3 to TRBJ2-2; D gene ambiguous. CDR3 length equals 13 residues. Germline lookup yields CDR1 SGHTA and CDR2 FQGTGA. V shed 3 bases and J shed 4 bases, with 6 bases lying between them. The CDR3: CASSFGGTGELFF. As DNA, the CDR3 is TGTGCCAGCAGCTTTGGTGGCACCGGGGAGCTGTTTTTT.